Listed below are T cell receptor beta chains from one sample, sequenced in a study of T cell changes during pregnancy in multiple sclerosis. Repertoires were generated with immunoSEQ multiplex PCR, while TCRdb's copy carries only in-frame clones and drops some. The sample includes around 40,000 clones, 89% of them seen just once. The starting material was CD4+ T cells from peripheral blood mononuclear cells, obtained in the first trimester of pregnancy. The receptors were sampled from a female donor with multiple sclerosis, enrolled in a pregnancy study. Each CDR3 is given with its conserved first and last residue. Each record gives: clone size, J gene, V gene, D gene, CDR3 protein, CDR3 DNA. The D gene is left open where the match is weak. Size tells how often a clone was seen (once, few, many) or the class of an expanded clone, and some rows leave it out.

size: .; J: TRBJ2-7; V: TRBV14; D: TRBD1; CDR3: CASSWGQGPEQYF; DNA: TGTGCCAGCAGTTGGGGACAGGGCCCCGAGCAGTACTTC
size: .; J: TRBJ1-2; V: TRBV30; D: .; CDR3: CASQGNYGYTF; DNA: TGTGCCTCACAGGGAAACTATGGCTACACCTTC
size: .; J: TRBJ2-3; V: TRBV10-2; D: .; CDR3: CASSQSERNTQYF; DNA: TGCGCCAGCAGTCAAAGCGAGCGGAATACGCAGTATTTT
size: .; J: TRBJ1-1; V: TRBV2; D: .; CDR3: CASSAPIGGVAEAFF; DNA: TGTGCCAGCAGCGCGCCTATTGGGGGGGTCGCTGAAGCTTTCTTT
size: .; J: TRBJ2-7; V: TRBV6-5; D: TRBD2; CDR3: CASRKTSGIYEQYF; DNA: TGTGCCAGCAGAAAGACTAGCGGTATATACGAGCAGTACTTC
size: .; J: TRBJ2-3; V: TRBV9; D: TRBD1; CDR3: CASSVGGQAGTDTQYF; DNA: TGTGCCAGCAGCGTAGGGGGACAGGCGGGCACAGATACGCAGTATTTT
size: .; J: TRBJ2-1; V: TRBV28; D: TRBD2; CDR3: CASRSTRTSVYNEQFF; DNA: TGTGCCAGCAGGTCGACCCGGACTAGCGTATACAATGAGCAGTTCTTC
size: .; J: TRBJ2-7; V: TRBV7-3; D: TRBD2; CDR3: CASSALAGGPLNEQYF; DNA: TGTGCCAGCAGCGCACTAGCGGGAGGGCCGTTGAACGAGCAGTACTTC
size: .; J: TRBJ2-2; V: TRBV5-1; D: .; CDR3: CASSARDTGTGELFF; DNA: TGCGCCAGCAGCGCCCGGGACACCGGCACCGGGGAGCTGTTTTTT
size: .; J: TRBJ2-5; V: TRBV7-2; D: .; CDR3: CASSPGPSSGETQYF; DNA: TGTGCCAGCAGTCCCGGCCCGAGTAGCGGAGAGACCCAGTACTTC
size: .; J: TRBJ2-1; V: TRBV29-1; D: TRBD1; CDR3: CSVEDLGQGGLSDEQFF; DNA: TGCAGCGTTGAAGATTTAGGACAGGGGGGGTTGAGCGATGAGCAGTTCTTC
size: .; J: TRBJ2-5; V: TRBV25-1; D: .; CDR3: CASSEPAWETQYF; DNA: TGTGCCAGCAGTGAACCAGCGTGGGAGACCCAGTACTTC
size: .; J: TRBJ2-5; V: TRBV6-1; D: .; CDR3: CASSEGGSETQYF; DNA: TGTGCCAGCAGTGAGGGGGGTTCCGAGACCCAGTACTTC
size: .; J: TRBJ2-5; V: TRBV6-7; D: .; CDR3: CASSYPLLATSGQYF; DNA: TGTGCCAGCAGTTACCCCCTTCTAGCGACCTCGGGCCAGTACTTC
size: .; J: TRBJ1-3; V: TRBV6-6; D: .; CDR3: CASTEARAIYF; DNA: TGTGCCAGCACCGAGGCGAGGGCCATATATTTT
size: .; J: TRBJ2-7; V: TRBV30; D: TRBD2; CDR3: CAWSREALYEQYF; DNA: TGTGCCTGGAGTCGGGAGGCCCTCTACGAGCAGTACTTC
size: once; J: TRBJ2-3; V: TRBV6-5; D: .; CDR3: CASIRADTQYF; DNA: TGTGCCAGCATCAGGGCAGATACGCAGTATTTT
size: .; J: TRBJ1-5; V: TRBV10-3; D: .; CDR3: CAISLGKTSNQPQHF; DNA: TGTGCCATCAGTCTAGGTAAAACCAGCAATCAGCCCCAGCATTTT
size: .; J: TRBJ2-1; V: TRBV28; D: .; CDR3: CASSFPGYLNEQFF; DNA: TGTGCCAGCAGTTTCCCGGGATATCTCAATGAGCAGTTCTTC
size: .; J: TRBJ2-3; V: TRBV30; D: .; CDR3: CAWSFSGTSTDTQYF; DNA: TGTGCCTGGAGTTTCTCCGGGACTAGCACAGATACGCAGTATTTT
size: .; J: TRBJ1-3; V: TRBV7-2; D: .; CDR3: CASSAQGHVSGNTIYF; DNA: TGTGCCAGCTCGGCTCAGGGACACGTCTCTGGAAACACCATATATTTT
size: .; J: TRBJ1-3; V: TRBV4-1; D: TRBD1; CDR3: CASSQEPRGPNTIYF; DNA: TGCGCCAGCAGCCAAGAGCCAAGGGGGCCGAACACCATATATTTT
size: .; J: TRBJ2-7; V: TRBV5-1; D: TRBD1; CDR3: CASSSAVGTGVNEQYF; DNA: TGCGCCAGCAGCTCCGCGGTAGGGACAGGGGTGAACGAGCAGTACTTC
size: .; J: TRBJ2-5; V: TRBV6-6; D: TRBD1; CDR3: CASSATGKETQYF; DNA: TGTGCCAGCAGTGCGACAGGGAAAGAGACCCAGTACTTC
size: .; J: TRBJ2-7; V: TRBV19; D: TRBD1; CDR3: CASSPQGAPVYEQYF; DNA: TGTGCCAGTAGTCCTCAGGGGGCACCGGTTTACGAGCAGTACTTC
size: .; J: TRBJ1-2; V: TRBV29-1; D: TRBD1; CDR3: CSVGDRSYGYTF; DNA: TGCAGCGTGGGGGACAGGAGCTATGGCTACACCTTC
size: few; J: TRBJ1-1; V: TRBV30; D: .; CDR3: CAREGQTNTEAFF; DNA: TGTGCCAGAGAGGGACAAACGAACACTGAAGCTTTCTTT
size: .; J: TRBJ2-4; V: TRBV19; D: TRBD2; CDR3: CASSRTSGGGNIQYF; DNA: TGTGCCAGTAGTCGGACTAGCGGGGGGGGAAACATTCAGTACTTC
size: .; J: TRBJ2-1; V: TRBV6-4; D: TRBD2; CDR3: CASSELAGELDEQFF; DNA: TGTGCCAGCAGTGAACTAGCGGGAGAATTGGATGAGCAGTTCTTC
size: once; J: TRBJ1-4; V: TRBV28; D: TRBD1; CDR3: CASRVTRPPRQGNSGNEKLFF; DNA: TGTGCCAGCAGAGTTACCAGGCCCCCGAGACAGGGGAATTCTGGGAATGAAAAACTGTTTTTT
size: .; J: TRBJ2-1; V: TRBV29-1; D: TRBD1; CDR3: CSVRDRGFYNEQFF; DNA: TGCAGCGTCAGGGACAGGGGATTTTACAATGAGCAGTTCTTC
size: .; J: TRBJ2-7; V: TRBV29-1; D: .; CDR3: CSVVPRSSYEQYF; DNA: TGCAGCGTTGTTCCGCGGAGCTCCTACGAGCAGTACTTC